The sequence of this TCR beta chain was determined in a study of blood T cells in healthy people across ages (dated by TCRdb to between 2014 and 2017). Some background on the complete study: In model experiments, template switching captured about one uniquely barcoded TCR beta cDNA molecule for every two T cells. To track age-related changes in TCR beta repertoire diversity, the study relied on deep sequencing normalized with unique cDNA molecular identifiers. The donors were divided into four age groups: young (average about 15 years), middle-aged (around 41), aged (approximately 62) and long-lived (around 80). Donors of different ages were randomly distributed across sequencing lanes to avoid experimental bias. Two additional independent replicas of 1 million unique cDNA reads from the same blood draw were analyzed for two donors (one aged 18 to 30 and one aged 80 or older). What the study reported, not specific to this receptor: Conclusive comparison of naive and antigen-experienced compartments was prevented by the profiling of bulk unsorted PBMCs. Total diversity estimates from one million sequenced T cells were considered lower bounds and underestimates. Compared with the aged group, more naive CD4+ T cells, fewer expanded clones and increased TCR diversity were shown by the long-lived group, suggesting age selection. Observed TCR beta diversity per million T cells fell roughly linearly with age, and a significant reduction was already apparent by age around 44. Because the CMV infection status of the donors was unknown, age-related changes in expanded clonotypes may potentially have been confounded. Observed TCR beta diversity correlated strongly with the percentage of naive T cells measured by flow cytometry.

Library method: 5' RACE. Reads for this sample came from an Illumina HiSeq 2500. The second PCR ran for about 7 to 11 cycles and used a J-beta primer mix along with a sample-barcoded 5' primer. Each TCR beta cDNA molecule received a unique molecular identifier from a template-switch 5' adaptor carrying 12 random nucleotides. At least 2.5 million CDR3-containing paired-end reads were obtained from each sample. First-strand cDNA was synthesized from all RNA with the Mint cDNA synthesis kit, primed by a TRBC-specific oligonucleotide. After uracil-DNA glycosylase treatment, a first 18-cycle PCR used universal primers M1SS and BC2_uni_R on all cDNA. For the original study's pipeline: Normalization of each sample was performed by random selection of 1 million high-quality reads, each carrying a distinct molecular identifier. Instead of being binned into consensus sequences, reads that shared molecular identifiers were thrown out. MiTCR, with a Q25 quality threshold and the strictest error-elimination algorithm, was used for CDR3 identification, clonotype clustering and error correction. Lower-bound total TCR beta diversity was estimated with a nonparametric unseen species model using Euler transformation. TCRdb trimmed the raw reads at Q25, called clones with MiXCR and kept productive beta chains. Here each entry gathers all rows of one CDR3 protein and keeps the most common genes and DNA. TCRdb, not the original authors, processed these V and J calls. In all, the sample holds under 2,000,000 distinct CDR3 sequences, and around half of those were seen once. 2.1% of the sample is taken by the ten largest.

V is pruned by 0 bases and J by 6 bases, leaving 7 bases of the junction without a gene match. CDR1 MNHEY and CDR2 SVGEGT are derived from the germline V gene. The CDR3 sequence holds 15 residues, the cysteine and phenylalanine included. Only the CDR3 DNA is retained, 45 bases long and in frame from the first base. Comment on this clonotype: It has no known antigen specificity. Base qualities are not provided; no much larger clone lies one nucleotide away.

The roughly 39 donors, aged about 6 to 100 years, were systemically healthy Caucasian individuals from Russia. Each donor gave 9.5 to 10 milliliters of peripheral blood, drawn into EDTA-treated Vacutainer tubes. Ficoll-Paque density-gradient centrifugation was used to isolate PBMCs, with at least 6.5 million per sample. Trizol reagent was used to extract total RNA from PBMCs, with at least 5 micrograms per sample. For every donor, an aliquot of PBMCs went through flow cytometry to measure the percentages of naive CD45RAhigh/CD27high T cells. This receptor chain uses TRBV6-2 or TRBV6-3 and TRBJ2-7; 8 nucleotides in the junction match TRBD1. Sample: blood. This clonotype originated in a woman in her thirties or forties in good health. The DNA sequence reads TGTGCCAGCAGTTACTCGATGGGGACAGGACGCGAGCAGTACTTC. This codes for CASSYSMGTGREQYF.